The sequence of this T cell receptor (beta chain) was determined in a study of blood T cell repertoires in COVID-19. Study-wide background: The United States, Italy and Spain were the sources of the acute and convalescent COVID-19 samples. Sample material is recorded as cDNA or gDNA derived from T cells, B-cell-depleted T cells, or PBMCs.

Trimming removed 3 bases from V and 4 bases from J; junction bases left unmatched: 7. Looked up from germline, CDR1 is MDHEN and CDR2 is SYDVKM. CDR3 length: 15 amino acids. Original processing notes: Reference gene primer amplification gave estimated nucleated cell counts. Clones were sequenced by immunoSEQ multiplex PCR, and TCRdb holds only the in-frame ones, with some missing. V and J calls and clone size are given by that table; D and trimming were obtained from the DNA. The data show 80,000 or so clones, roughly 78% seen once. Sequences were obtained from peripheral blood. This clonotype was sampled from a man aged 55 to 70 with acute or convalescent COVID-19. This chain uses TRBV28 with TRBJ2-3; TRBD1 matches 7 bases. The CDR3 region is CASSFRDSNSDTQYF. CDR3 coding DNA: TGTGCCAGCAGTTTCCGGGACAGCAATTCAGATACGCAGTATTTT.